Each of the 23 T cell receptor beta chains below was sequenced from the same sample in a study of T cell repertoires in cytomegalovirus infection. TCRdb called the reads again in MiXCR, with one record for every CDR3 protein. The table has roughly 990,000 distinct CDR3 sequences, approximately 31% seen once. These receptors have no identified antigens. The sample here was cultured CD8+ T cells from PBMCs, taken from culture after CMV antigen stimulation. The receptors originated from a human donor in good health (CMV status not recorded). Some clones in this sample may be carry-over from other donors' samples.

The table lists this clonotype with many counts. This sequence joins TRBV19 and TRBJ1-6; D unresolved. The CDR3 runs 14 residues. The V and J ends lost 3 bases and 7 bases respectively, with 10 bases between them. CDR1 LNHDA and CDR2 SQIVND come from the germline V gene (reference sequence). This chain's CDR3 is CASSIGPGNSPLHF. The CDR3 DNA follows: TGTGCCAGTAGTATCGGTCCGGGGAATTCACCCCTCCACTTT.

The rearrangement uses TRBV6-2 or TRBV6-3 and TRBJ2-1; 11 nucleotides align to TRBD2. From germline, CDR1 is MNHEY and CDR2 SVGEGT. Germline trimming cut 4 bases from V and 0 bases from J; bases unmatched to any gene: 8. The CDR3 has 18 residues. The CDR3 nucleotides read TGTGCCAGCAGTTCCCCTTTGACTAGCGGGGACTCCTACAATGAGCAGTTCTTC. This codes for CASSSPLTSGDSYNEQFF.

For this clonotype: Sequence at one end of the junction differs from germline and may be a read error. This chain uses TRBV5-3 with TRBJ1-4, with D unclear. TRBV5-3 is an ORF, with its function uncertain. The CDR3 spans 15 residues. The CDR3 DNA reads TGTGCCAGCAGCTCAGCCGGACGGGTGGGGGAAAAACTGTTTTTT. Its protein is CASSSAGRVGEKLFF.

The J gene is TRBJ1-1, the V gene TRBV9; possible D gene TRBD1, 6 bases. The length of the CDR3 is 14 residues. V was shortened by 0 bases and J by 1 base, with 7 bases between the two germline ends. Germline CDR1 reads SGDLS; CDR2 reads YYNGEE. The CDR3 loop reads CASSVGGQNTEAFF. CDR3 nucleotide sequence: TGTGCCAGCAGCGTAGGGGGGCAGAACACTGAAGCTTTCTTT.

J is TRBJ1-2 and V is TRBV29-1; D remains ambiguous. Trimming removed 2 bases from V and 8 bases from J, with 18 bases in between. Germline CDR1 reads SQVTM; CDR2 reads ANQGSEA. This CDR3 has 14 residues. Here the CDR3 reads CSVEKDPNMVGYTF. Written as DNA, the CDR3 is TGCAGCGTTGAAAAGGATCCGAACATGGTCGGCTACACCTTC.

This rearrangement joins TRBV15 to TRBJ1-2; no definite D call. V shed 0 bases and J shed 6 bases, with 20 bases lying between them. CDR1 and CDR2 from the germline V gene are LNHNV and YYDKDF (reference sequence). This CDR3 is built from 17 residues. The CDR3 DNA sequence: TGTGCCACCAGCAGAGATAGGGCCCCTGAAGGGAGAGATGGCTACACCTTC. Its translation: CATSRDRAPEGRDGYTF.

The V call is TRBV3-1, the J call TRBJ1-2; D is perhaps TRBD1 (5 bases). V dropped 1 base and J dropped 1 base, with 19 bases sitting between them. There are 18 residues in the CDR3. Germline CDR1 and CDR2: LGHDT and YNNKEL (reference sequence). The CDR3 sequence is CASSQVIRAYLDNYGYTF. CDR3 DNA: TGTGCCAGCAGCCAAGTCATCAGGGCGTACTTGGATAACTATGGCTACACCTTC.

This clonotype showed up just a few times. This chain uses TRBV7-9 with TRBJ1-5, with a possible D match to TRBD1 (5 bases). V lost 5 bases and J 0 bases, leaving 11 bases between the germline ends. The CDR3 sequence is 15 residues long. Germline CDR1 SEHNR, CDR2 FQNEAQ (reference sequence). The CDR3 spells CASSLGAVSNQPQHF. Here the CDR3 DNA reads TGTGCCAGCAGCCTAGGGGCCGTTAGCAATCAGCCCCAGCATTTT.

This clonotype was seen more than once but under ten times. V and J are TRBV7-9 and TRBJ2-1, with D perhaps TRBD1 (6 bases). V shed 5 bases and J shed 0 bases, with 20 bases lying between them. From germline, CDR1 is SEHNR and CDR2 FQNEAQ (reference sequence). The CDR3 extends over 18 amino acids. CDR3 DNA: TGTGCCAGCAGCATTAGCTTCAGGGGAGAGCGCTCCTACAATGAGCAGTTCTTC. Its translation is CASSISFRGERSYNEQFF.

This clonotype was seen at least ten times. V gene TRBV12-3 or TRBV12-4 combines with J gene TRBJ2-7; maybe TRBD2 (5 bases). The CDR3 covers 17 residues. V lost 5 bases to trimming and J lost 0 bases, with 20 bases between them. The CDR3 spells CASSLRGSILLSYEQYV. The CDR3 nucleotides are TGTGCCAGCAGTCTGCGTGGGAGTATCCTTCTCTCCTACGAGCAGTACGTC.

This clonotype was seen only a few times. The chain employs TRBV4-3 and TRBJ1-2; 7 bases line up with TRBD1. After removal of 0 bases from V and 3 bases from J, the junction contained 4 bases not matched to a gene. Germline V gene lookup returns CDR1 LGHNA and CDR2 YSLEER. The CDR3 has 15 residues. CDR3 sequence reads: CASSQDGDRYYGYTF. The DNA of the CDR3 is TGCGCCAGCAGCCAAGACGGGGACAGATACTATGGCTACACCTTC.

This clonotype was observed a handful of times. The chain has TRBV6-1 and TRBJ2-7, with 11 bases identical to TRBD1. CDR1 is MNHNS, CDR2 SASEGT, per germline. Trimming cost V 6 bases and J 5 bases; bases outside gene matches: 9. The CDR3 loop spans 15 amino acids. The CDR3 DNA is TGTGCCAGCAGACCTCGGACAGGGGGCGTTGACGAGCAGTACGTC. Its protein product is CASRPRTGGVDEQYV.

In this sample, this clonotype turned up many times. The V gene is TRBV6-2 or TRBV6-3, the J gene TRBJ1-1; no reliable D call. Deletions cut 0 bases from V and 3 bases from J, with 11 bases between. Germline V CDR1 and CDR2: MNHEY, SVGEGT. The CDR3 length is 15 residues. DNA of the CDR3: TGTGCCAGCAGTTACTCGAAGGGTTTACACACTGAAGCTTTCTTT. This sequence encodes CASSYSKGLHTEAFF.

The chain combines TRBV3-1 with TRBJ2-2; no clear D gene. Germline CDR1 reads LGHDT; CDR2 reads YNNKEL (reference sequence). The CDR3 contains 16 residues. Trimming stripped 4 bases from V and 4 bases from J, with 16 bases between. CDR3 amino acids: CASSPPTGLGTGELFF. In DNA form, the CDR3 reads TGTGCCAGCAGCCCCCCTACTGGCTTGGGCACCGGGGAGCTGTTTTTT.

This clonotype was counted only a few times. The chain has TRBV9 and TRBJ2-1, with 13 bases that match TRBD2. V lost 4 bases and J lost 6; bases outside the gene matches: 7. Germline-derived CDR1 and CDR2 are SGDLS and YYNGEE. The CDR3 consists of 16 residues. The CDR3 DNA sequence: TGTGCCAGCAGCCTTCGGACTAGCGGGGGTGTCAATGAGCAGTTCTTC. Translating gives CASSLRTSGGVNEQFF.

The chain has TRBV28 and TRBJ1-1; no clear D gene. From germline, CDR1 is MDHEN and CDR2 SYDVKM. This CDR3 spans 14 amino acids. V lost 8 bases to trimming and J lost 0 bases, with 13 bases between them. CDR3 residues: CASVTGVMNTEAFF. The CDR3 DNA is TGTGCCAGCGTTACGGGAGTTATGAACACTGAAGCTTTCTTT.

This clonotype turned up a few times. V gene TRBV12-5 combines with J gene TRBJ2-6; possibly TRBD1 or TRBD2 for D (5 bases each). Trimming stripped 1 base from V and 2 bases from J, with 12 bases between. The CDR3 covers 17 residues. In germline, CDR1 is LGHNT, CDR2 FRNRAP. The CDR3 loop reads CASGLEFGDPGANVLTF. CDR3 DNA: TGTGCTAGTGGTTTGGAGTTCGGGGACCCTGGGGCCAACGTCCTGACTTTC.

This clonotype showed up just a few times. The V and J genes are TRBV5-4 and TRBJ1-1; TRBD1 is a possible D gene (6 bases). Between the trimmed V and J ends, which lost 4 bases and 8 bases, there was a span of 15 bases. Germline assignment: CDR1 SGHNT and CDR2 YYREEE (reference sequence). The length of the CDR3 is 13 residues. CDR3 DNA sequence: TGTGCCAGCAGCGGTCCCACAGGGTCGGAAGCTTTCTTT. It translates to CASSGPTGSEAFF.

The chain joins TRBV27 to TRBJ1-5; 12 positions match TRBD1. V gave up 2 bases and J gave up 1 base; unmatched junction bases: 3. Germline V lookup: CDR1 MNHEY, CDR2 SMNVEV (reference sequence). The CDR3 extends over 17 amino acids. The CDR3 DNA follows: TGTGCCAGCAGTTTAGGGACAGGGGGCGCGAGCAATCAGCCCCAGCATTTT. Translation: CASSLGTGGASNQPQHF.

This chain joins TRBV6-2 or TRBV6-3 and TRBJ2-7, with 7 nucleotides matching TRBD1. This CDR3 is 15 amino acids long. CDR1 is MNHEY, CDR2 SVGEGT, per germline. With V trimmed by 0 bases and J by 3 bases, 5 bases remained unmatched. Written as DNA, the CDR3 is TGTGCCAGCAGTTACTCGAGAGGGGGCAACTACGAGCAGTACTTC. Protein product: CASSYSRGGNYEQYF.

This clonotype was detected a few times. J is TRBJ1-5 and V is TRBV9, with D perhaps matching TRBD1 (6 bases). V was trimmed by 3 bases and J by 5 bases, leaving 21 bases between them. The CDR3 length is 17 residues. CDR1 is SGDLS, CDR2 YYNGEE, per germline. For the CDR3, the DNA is TGTGCCAGCAGCGCCAGGGAGACAGGATGGCCAGATCAGCCCCAGCATTTT. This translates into CASSARETGWPDQPQHF.

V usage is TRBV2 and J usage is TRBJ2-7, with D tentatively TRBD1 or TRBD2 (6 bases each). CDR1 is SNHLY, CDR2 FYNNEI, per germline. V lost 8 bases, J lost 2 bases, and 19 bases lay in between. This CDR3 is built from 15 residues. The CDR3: CASLRRGANPYEQYF. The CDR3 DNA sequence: TGTGCCAGCCTCAGGAGGGGGGCAAACCCCTACGAGCAGTACTTC.

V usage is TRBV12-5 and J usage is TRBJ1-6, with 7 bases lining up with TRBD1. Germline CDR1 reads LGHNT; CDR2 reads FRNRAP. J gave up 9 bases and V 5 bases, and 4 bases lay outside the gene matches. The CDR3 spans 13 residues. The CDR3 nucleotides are TGTGCTAGTGGTGACAGGGTCGCTTCACCCCTCCACTTT. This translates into CASGDRVASPLHF.